This T cell receptor (beta chain) appears in the sequencing data of a study of T cells after yellow fever vaccination. Overall study findings and caveats: The booster response re-showed most primary clones: more than 95% CD4, approximately 86% CD8.

A single record per CDR3 protein comes from TCRdb applying MiXCR to the 5' RACE reads. The sample shows some 73,000 distinct CDR3 sequences, 7.5% to 9% of them seen only once. The CDR3 runs to 16 residues. The V and J ends lost 5 bases and 4 bases, in that order; junction bases with no gene match: 10. Notes on this clonotype: Its target is not known.

Material: CD8+ T cells sorted from PBMCs, obtained on the day of the yellow fever booster vaccination. The V call is TRBV12-3 or TRBV12-4, the J call TRBJ2-3; 9 nucleotides align to TRBD2. The TCR comes from a man aged 25 to 45 who received the YFV17D yellow fever vaccine. For the CDR3, the DNA is TGTGCCAGCAGTGTACCTAAAGCGGGAGGCTCAGATACGCAGTATTTT. Translation gives CASSVPKAGGSDTQYF.